The rows below give T cell receptor beta chains drawn from one sample of a study of blood T cell repertoires in COVID-19. Clones were read by immunoSEQ multiplex PCR, and TCRdb kept only the in-frame ones, dropping some. Here the sample spans around 400,000 clones, 90% to 95% being singletons. Sequenced sample: PBMCs or T cells enriched from blood (not recorded which). All receptors derive from a woman aged 40 to 55 who had been exposed to COVID-19. The CDR3 runs from the conserved cysteine through the conserved F or W. The D gene is left open where the match is weak. For some rows the clone size is stated as once, few or many, or as a class when expanded; others skip it.

D gene | J gene | V gene | clone size | CDR3 DNA | CDR3 protein
TRBD1 | TRBJ2-7 | TRBV7-9 | NA | TGTGCCAGCAGCTCGACCGACAGGGGAAGCTACGAGCAGTACTTC | CASSSTDRGSYEQYF
TRBD1 | TRBJ2-1 | TRBV19 | NA | TGTGCCAGTACACAGGACAGGAGCTCCTACAATGAGCAGTTCTTC | CASTQDRSSYNEQFF
NA | TRBJ2-1 | TRBV3-1/TRBV3-2 | NA | TGTGCCAGCAGCACCCGGTACTTCAATGAGCAGTTCTTC | CASSTRYFNEQFF
TRBD1 | TRBJ1-2 | TRBV5-1 | NA | TGCGCCAGCAGCTGGTGGGACAGGGGCGCGAGCGGCTACACCTTC | CASSWWDRGASGYTF
TRBD1 | TRBJ1-4 | TRBV5-1 | once | TGCGCCAGCAGCAGGGGACAGGGGTTCGAAAAACTGTTTTTT | CASSRGQGFEKLFF
TRBD2 | TRBJ2-7 | TRBV5-4 | NA | TGTGCCAGCAGCATCGGGACTAGTACCTACGAGCAGTACTTC | CASSIGTSTYEQYF
TRBD1 | TRBJ1-2 | TRBV4-1 | NA | TGCGCCAGCAGCCCCTGGACAGGGGGCAGCTATGGCTACACCTTC | CASSPWTGGSYGYTF
TRBD1 | TRBJ1-4 | TRBV7-8 | NA | TGTGCCAGCAGCTTAGCATCGTCGGGACAGAGGAATGAAAAACTGTTTTTT | CASSLASSGQRNEKLFF
TRBD2 | TRBJ2-1 | TRBV4-3 | NA | TGCGCCAGCAGCCAAGAAACGACTAGCGGTTCCAAGAATGAGCAGTTCTTC | CASSQETTSGSKNEQFF
NA | TRBJ1-3 | TRBV2 | NA | TGTGCCAGCAGTCGTGACAGTACCTTCTCTGGAAACACCATATATTTT | CASSRDSTFSGNTIYF
TRBD1 | TRBJ1-4 | TRBV12-5 | NA | TGTGCTAGTGGTTTGGACACGGACAGGGCGGATGAAAAACTGTTTTTT | CASGLDTDRADEKLFF
NA | TRBJ1-1 | TRBV7-3 | once | TGTGCCAGCAGCTTAAGCAGGGGAACGAACACTGAAGCTTTCTTT | CASSLSRGTNTEAFF
NA | TRBJ1-3 | TRBV12-3/TRBV12-4 | NA | TGTGCCAGCAGTTACTCAGGGGAAGGAGAATTTTTT | CASSYSGEGEFF
TRBD1 | TRBJ2-3 | TRBV24-1 | once | TGTGCCACCAGTGACACCGGGACAGCTAGCACAGATACGCAGTATTTT | CATSDTGTASTDTQYF
NA | TRBJ1-1 | TRBV21-1 | NA | TGTGCCAGCAGCCCCCGACAGGGAAAGGAAGTGAACACTGAAGCTTTCTTT | CASSPRQGKEVNTEAFF
NA | TRBJ2-2 | TRBV9 | NA | TGTGCCAGCGGAGTAAACACCGGGGAGCTGTTTTTT | CASGVNTGELFF
TRBD2 | TRBJ2-1 | TRBV5-1 | NA | TGCGCCAGCAGCCAAAGCGGGGGGACGTACAATGAGCAGTTCTTC | CASSQSGGTYNEQFF
NA | TRBJ1-2 | TRBV9 | once | TGTGCCAGCAGCGTAGGGCCAGGGGATAACTATGGCTACACCTTC | CASSVGPGDNYGYTF
NA | TRBJ1-2 | TRBV30 | NA | TGTGCCTGGAGTGCCCTGATATCAGGAGGAGGTGGCTACACCTTC | CAWSALISGGGGYTF
NA | TRBJ1-3 | TRBV20-1 | NA | TGCAGTGGGGGGGTTGGAAACACCATATATTTT | CSGGVGNTIYF
TRBD1 | TRBJ1-1 | TRBV27 | NA | TGTGCCAGCACCCGGACAGGGGGTTACACTGAAGCTTTCTTT | CASTRTGGYTEAFF
TRBD1 | TRBJ2-2 | TRBV5-1 | NA | TGCGCCAGCAGCTTGTCGGGGACAGGCCTCGGCGGGGAGCTGTTTTTT | CASSLSGTGLGGELFF
NA | TRBJ2-1 | TRBV28 | NA | TGTGCCAGCAGACCACAGTACAATGAGCAGTTCTTC | CASRPQYNEQFF
NA | TRBJ1-1 | TRBV7-2 | NA | TGTGCCAGCAGCCCCCGGGGACAGAACACTGAAGCTTTCTTT | CASSPRGQNTEAFF
NA | TRBJ2-1 | TRBV5-4 | NA | TGTGCCAGCAGCTTGGTGGCAGGGATCGACAATGAGCAGTTCTTC | CASSLVAGIDNEQFF
NA | TRBJ1-3 | TRBV21-1 | NA | TGTGCCAGCAGCAAAGGGGGCCGCGGAAACACCATATATTTT | CASSKGGRGNTIYF
TRBD2 | TRBJ2-3 | TRBV3-1/TRBV3-2 | few | TGTGCCAGCAGCCAAGATGAATGGGGACTAGCGGCGCAGTATTTT | CASSQDEWGLAAQYF
NA | TRBJ1-6 | TRBV5-4 | NA | TGTGCCAGCAGCTTGGGGAGCGTCATGGGTTCACCCCTCCACTTT | CASSLGSVMGSPLHF
TRBD1 | TRBJ1-2 | TRBV5-6 | NA | TGTGCCAGCAGCTTGGATCCAGGGGGTGGTTATGGCTACACCTTC | CASSLDPGGGYGYTF
TRBD2 | TRBJ2-3 | TRBV19 | NA | TGTGCCAGTAGTATCGGTTTCTTAGCGGGGAACTTGGCAGATACGCAGTATTTT | CASSIGFLAGNLADTQYF
TRBD2 | TRBJ2-1 | TRBV3-1/TRBV3-2 | NA | TGTGCCAGCAGCCGAGGACTAGCAGGCACCTACAATGAGCAGTTCTTC | CASSRGLAGTYNEQFF
NA | TRBJ1-1 | TRBV25-1 | NA | TGTGCCAGCAGTGAATCGAACCTCCGGTCCACTGAAGCTTTCTTT | CASSESNLRSTEAFF
TRBD2 | TRBJ2-5 | TRBV6-1 | NA | TGTGCCAGCAGTGAATTTAGCGGGGGACTAAAAATGATCAAAGAGACCCAGTACTTC | CASSEFSGGLKMIKETQYF
NA | TRBJ1-6 | TRBV19 | once | TGTGCCAGTAGTCCAAGACAGAATAATTCACCCCTCCACTTT | CASSPRQNNSPLHF
NA | TRBJ2-6 | TRBV24-1 | NA | TGTGCCACCAGTGACTGGGGCGGGGCTGGGGCCAACGTCCTGACTTTC | CATSDWGGAGANVLTF
NA | TRBJ1-4 | TRBV30 | NA | TGTGCCTGGAGTGTGGGAGGGTCGACTAATGAAAAACTGTTTTTT | CAWSVGGSTNEKLFF
NA | TRBJ1-2 | TRBV5-4 | NA | TGTGCCAGCAGCCGGGGGACGGTAACCAACTATGGCTACACCTTC | CASSRGTVTNYGYTF
NA | TRBJ2-7 | TRBV19 | NA | TGTGCCAGTAGTATAGGGCGCCGACAAACCTACGAGCAGTACTTC | CASSIGRRQTYEQYF
TRBD1 | TRBJ1-1 | TRBV6-1 | NA | TGTGCCAGCAGTGAAGCGGGACAGCTCGGAGCTTTCTTT | CASSEAGQLGAFF
TRBD2 | TRBJ2-3 | TRBV2 | NA | TGTGCCAGCAGTGCTCTAGCGGGAGACCCCAGCGATACGCAGTATTTT | CASSALAGDPSDTQYF
NA | TRBJ1-5 | TRBV19 | NA | TGTGCCAGTACCTCCCAGGGATCAAATAGCAATCAGCCCCAGCATTTT | CASTSQGSNSNQPQHF
TRBD1 | TRBJ2-3 | TRBV5-6 | NA | TGTGCCAGCAGCTTACAGGGGTCCGATACGCAGTATTTT | CASSLQGSDTQYF
TRBD2 | TRBJ2-7 | TRBV7-2 | NA | TGTGCCAGCAGCTTAGATGGCGGGAGGGGTTTGATCGAGCAGTACTTC | CASSLDGGRGLIEQYF
TRBD1 | TRBJ1-1 | TRBV3-1/TRBV3-2 | NA | TGTGCCAGCAAGGGGGATCGACAGGGGGTCTCGATGGACACTGAAGCTTTCTTT | CASKGDRQGVSMDTEAFF
TRBD2 | TRBJ2-1 | TRBV6-5 | NA | TGTGCCAGCCGCCGCGCACAACTAGCGGAGAATGAGCAGTTCTTC | CASRRAQLAENEQFF